These 6 T cell receptor beta chains share one sample of origin, sequenced in a study of cytomegalovirus exposure and HLA in healthy donors. This PCR relied on a set of 60 Vbeta primers and 13 Jbeta primers. Sequencing was performed with immunoSEQ multiplex PCR; in TCRdb, only in-frame clones are kept and a portion is missing. The table includes around 170,000 clones, approximately 79% detected once. The source material was PBMCs. These TCRs come from a man aged 35 to 55 in good health and CMV-seropositive.

The genes are TRBV4-1 and TRBJ2-7, with 10 positions matching TRBD1. V lost 3 bases and J lost 7; bases outside the gene matches: 6. Looked up from germline, CDR1 is MGHRA and CDR2 is YSYEKL. This CDR3 region has 14 residues. The CDR3 loop reads CASSQTGGSREQYF. The CDR3 DNA is TGCGCCAGCAGCCAGACAGGGGGCTCGAGGGAGCAGTACTTC.

The CDR3 sequence is CASASRRGAGVNEQFF. The CDR3 region has the DNA TGTGCCAGCGCCTCACGGCGGGGGGCGGGAGTCAATGAGCAGTTCTTC. The rearrangement links TRBV7-6 to TRBJ2-1; 8 bases fit TRBD2. V trimming: 8 bases; J trimming: 6 bases; junction bases outside the gene matches: 15. CDR3 length equals 16 residues. Germline lookup yields CDR1 SGHVS and CDR2 FNYEAQ.

This clone was observed once. The V gene is TRBV7-6, the J gene TRBJ1-2, with D perhaps TRBD1 (5 bases). Trimming removed 5 bases from V and 3 bases from J, with 7 bases in between. CDR3 length: 12 residues. From germline, CDR1 is SGHVS and CDR2 FNYEAQ. The CDR3 nucleotides read TGTGCCAGCAGCGGACAAGACTATGGCTACACCTTC. Translating it yields CASSGQDYGYTF.

This chain uses TRBV9 with TRBJ1-1; a weak D match, TRBD1 (6 bases). This CDR3 is 14 amino acids long. Per the germline V gene, CDR1 is SGDLS and CDR2 is YYNGEE. V shed 3 bases and J shed 5 bases, with 14 bases lying between them. The CDR3, as DNA: TGTGCCAGCAGCGGTGGGACAAGAGGTACTGAAGCTTTCTTT. Its translation: CASSGGTRGTEAFF.

This clone has more than one count but fewer than ten. The chain uses TRBV10-1 and TRBJ2-1; perhaps TRBD2 as D (6 bases). This CDR3 has 13 residues. Trimming removed 7 bases from V and 10 bases from J, with 17 bases in between. Germline-derived CDR1 and CDR2 are WNHNN and SYGVQD (reference sequence). CDR3 nucleotide sequence: TGCGCCAGCACCGAGAAGTCGGGACTCGAGCAGTTCTTC. Residues: CASTEKSGLEQFF.

The chain couples TRBV6-5 to TRBJ1-2, with TRBD1 matching over 9 bases. Germline-derived CDR1 and CDR2 are MNHEY and SVGAGI. The CDR3 runs 14 residues. With 6 bases clipped from V and 3 bases from J, the junction kept 5 bases outside the gene matches. The CDR3 reads CASSQTGGDYGYTF. CDR3 DNA: TGTGCCAGCAGCCAGACAGGGGGGGACTATGGCTACACCTTC.